Listed below are T cell receptor beta chains from one sample, sequenced in a study of blood T cell repertoires in COVID-19. Clones were sequenced by immunoSEQ multiplex PCR, and TCRdb holds only the in-frame ones, with some missing. The sample has tens of thousands of clones; around nine tenths are singletons. Sequenced input: peripheral blood. All receptors derive from a woman aged 80 or older with acute or convalescent COVID-19. The CDR3 runs from the conserved cysteine through the conserved F or W. D genes are given only for firm matches. Clone size is given for some rows only: seen once, a few or many times, or a class if the clone is expanded.

J	V	D	size	CDR3	DNA
TRBJ2-7	TRBV4-3	TRBD2	once	CASSLLAGGQEQYF	TGCGCCAGCAGCCTCCTAGCGGGGGGGCAAGAGCAGTACTTC
TRBJ1-3	TRBV3-1/TRBV3-2	.	.	CASSQDPPEQAGNTIYF	TGTGCCAGCAGCCAAGACCCACCCGAACAGGCTGGAAACACCATATATTTT
TRBJ1-3	TRBV15	TRBD1	.	CATSRGEYRGSARNTIYF	TGTGCCACCAGCAGAGGGGAATACAGGGGGTCGGCCCGAAACACCATATATTTT
TRBJ1-1	TRBV6-5	TRBD1	.	CASSYDRGNTEAFF	TGTGCCAGCAGTTACGACAGGGGGAACACTGAAGCTTTCTTT
TRBJ2-5	TRBV5-1	TRBD2	.	CASSLGLAGGFETQYF	TGCGCCAGCAGCTTGGGACTAGCGGGAGGTTTCGAGACCCAGTACTTC
TRBJ1-2	TRBV7-2	TRBD1	.	CASSSQQGDYGYTF	TGTGCCAGCAGCTCACAGCAGGGGGACTATGGCTACACCTTC
TRBJ1-6	TRBV28	.	.	CASSLQGPQNSPLHF	TGTGCCAGCAGTTTGCAGGGTCCCCAAAATTCACCCCTCCACTTT
TRBJ2-1	TRBV30	.	.	CASRDKGSYEQFF	TGTGCCTCCAGGGACAAGGGTTCCTATGAGCAGTTCTTC
TRBJ2-7	TRBV4-3	TRBD2	.	CASSQAGRDYEQYF	TGCGCCAGCAGCCAAGCAGGGAGGGACTACGAGCAGTACTTC
TRBJ1-6	TRBV10-3	TRBD1	once	CAISHPGQGVNSPLHF	TGTGCCATCAGCCACCCGGGACAGGGGGTTAATTCACCCCTCCACTTT
TRBJ1-6	TRBV30	TRBD1	.	CAWREPGGPYNSPLHF	TGTGCCTGGAGAGAACCAGGGGGTCCCTATAATTCACCCCTCCACTTT
TRBJ2-3	TRBV29-1	TRBD2	.	CSVVIAGGETDTQYF	TGCAGCGTTGTTATAGCGGGAGGGGAGACAGATACGCAGTATTTT
TRBJ1-4	TRBV5-1	TRBD1	.	CASQWKGQGEEKLFF	TGCGCCAGCCAATGGAAGGGACAGGGGGAAGAAAAACTGTTTTTT
TRBJ2-2	TRBV6-5	TRBD2	.	CASRPSGGNTGELFF	TGTGCCAGCAGACCAAGCGGGGGGAACACCGGGGAGCTGTTTTTT
TRBJ2-2	TRBV19	.	.	CASSIVGVTTGELFF	TGTGCCAGTAGTATTGTAGGGGTGACCACCGGGGAGCTGTTTTTT
TRBJ1-6	TRBV5-4	TRBD1	.	CASSLGDRVRNSPLHF	TGTGCCAGCAGCTTGGGGGACAGGGTCCGCAATTCACCCCTCCACTTT
TRBJ1-1	TRBV12-5	TRBD1	.	CASGLAPLVRTGHTEAFF	TGTGCTAGTGGTTTGGCCCCGCTCGTCCGGACAGGTCACACTGAAGCTTTCTTT
TRBJ1-1	TRBV5-6	.	.	CASSQITAEAFF	TGTGCCAGCAGCCAAATAACAGCTGAAGCTTTCTTT
TRBJ2-2	TRBV4-2	.	.	CASSQDPFGGTGELFF	TGTGCCAGCAGCCAAGACCCCTTTGGGGGGACCGGGGAGCTGTTTTTT
TRBJ2-3	TRBV12-2	.	.	CASRRWREREDTQYF	TGTGCAAGTCGCCGCTGGCGGGAGCGTGAGGATACGCAGTATTTT
TRBJ2-2	TRBV5-6	.	.	CASSLVGGSNTGELFF	TGTGCCAGCAGCTTAGTTGGCGGCTCGAACACCGGGGAGCTGTTTTTT
TRBJ2-3	TRBV18	.	.	CASSPLGSTDTQYF	TGTGCCAGCTCACCATTGGGCAGCACAGATACGCAGTATTTT
TRBJ2-2	TRBV5-4	.	.	CASKGAPTGELFF	TGTGCCAGCAAAGGGGCCCCCACCGGGGAGCTGTTTTTT
TRBJ1-1	TRBV7-3	TRBD1	.	CASSLQGQGEAFF	TGTGCCAGCAGCTTACAGGGACAGGGTGAAGCTTTCTTT
TRBJ1-2	TRBV19	.	.	CASSIALTDRGYTF	TGTGCCAGTAGTATAGCCTTGACAGATCGAGGCTACACCTTC
TRBJ1-4	TRBV23-1	TRBD1	.	CASSPTLTGETEKLFF	TGCGCCAGCAGTCCGACTTTGACAGGGGAAACTGAAAAACTGTTTTTT
TRBJ2-7	TRBV5-6	TRBD2	few	CASSSTSGRTYEQYF	TGTGCCAGCAGCAGTACTAGCGGGAGGACGTACGAGCAGTACTTC
TRBJ2-7	TRBV4-3	.	.	CASSQDKRAFYEQYF	TGCGCCAGCAGCCAAGATAAGCGGGCCTTCTACGAGCAGTACTTC
TRBJ2-5	TRBV19	.	.	CASSIDTQVVETQYF	TGTGCCAGTAGTATAGACACACAGGTAGTGGAGACCCAGTACTTC
TRBJ2-1	TRBV19	TRBD2	.	CASSARTSVNEQFF	TGTGCCAGTAGTGCTAGGACTAGCGTAAATGAGCAGTTCTTC
TRBJ1-2	TRBV15	TRBD1	.	CATSRVTGAEGYTF	TGTGCCACCAGCAGAGTTACAGGGGCGGAGGGCTACACCTTC
TRBJ2-1	TRBV6-2/TRBV6-3	TRBD2	.	CASSPLAGDYNEQFF	TGTGCCAGCAGCCCTCTAGCGGGAGACTACAATGAGCAGTTCTTC
TRBJ2-5	TRBV5-6	.	.	CASSYRLSGRETQYF	TGTGCCAGCAGCTACAGACTCTCGGGGAGAGAGACCCAGTACTTC
TRBJ1-6	TRBV9	.	.	CASSVVGLADSPLHF	TGTGCCAGCAGCGTAGTTGGCTTGGCAGATTCACCCCTCCACTTT
TRBJ2-2	TRBV18	TRBD1	.	CASSPRGGHTGELFF	TGTGCCAGCTCACCACGAGGGGGCCACACCGGGGAGCTGTTTTTT
TRBJ1-1	TRBV15	TRBD1	.	CATSRAGTANTEAFF	TGTGCCACCAGCAGAGCCGGGACAGCGAACACTGAAGCTTTCTTT
TRBJ2-1	TRBV9	TRBD2	.	CASSALAGEQFF	TGTGCCAGCAGCGCCTTAGCGGGTGAGCAGTTCTTC
TRBJ1-4	TRBV7-2	.	.	CASSLALKGAGGEKLFF	TGTGCCAGCAGCTTAGCGCTAAAGGGAGCAGGAGGCGAAAAACTGTTTTTT
TRBJ2-7	TRBV6-4	TRBD1	.	CASSEYRGYLVSYEQYF	TGTGCCAGCAGTGAATACAGGGGGTACTTGGTCAGTTACGAGCAGTACTTC
TRBJ1-1	TRBV10-2	TRBD1	.	CASTQGDSEAFF	TGCGCCAGCACTCAGGGGGATAGTGAAGCTTTCTTT
TRBJ2-2	TRBV3-1/TRBV3-2	.	.	CASSQLVSPGELFF	TGTGCCAGCAGCCAACTAGTATCCCCCGGGGAGCTGTTTTTT
TRBJ2-7	TRBV7-2	.	.	CASSRGLGVLVYEQYF	TGTGCCAGCAGCCGTGGCTTGGGAGTTCTGGTGTACGAGCAGTACTTC
TRBJ1-6	TRBV3-1/TRBV3-2	TRBD1	.	CASSRNGQGGSPLHF	TGTGCCAGCAGCCGAAACGGACAGGGAGGATCACCCCTCCACTTT
TRBJ2-1	TRBV6-5	.	.	CASSYLPTTLNEQFF	TGTGCCAGCAGTTACCTGCCAACGACACTCAATGAGCAGTTCTTC
TRBJ1-5	TRBV27	.	once	CAGRGANQPQHF	TGTGCCGGCCGGGGGGCAAATCAGCCCCAGCATTTT
TRBJ2-3	TRBV18	TRBD2	.	CASSNGLAGPPQTDTQYF	TGTGCCAGCTCGAACGGACTAGCGGGACCACCCCAGACAGATACGCAGTATTTT
TRBJ1-5	TRBV28	.	once	CASSFSPHSNQPQHF	TGTGCCAGCAGTTTCAGTCCACATAGCAATCAGCCCCAGCATTTT
TRBJ2-5	TRBV7-2	.	.	CASSLGGSGETQYF	TGTGCCAGCAGCTTAGGTGGGAGCGGGGAGACCCAGTACTTC
TRBJ1-2	TRBV7-9	TRBD1	.	CASSFGTGAYGYTF	TGTGCCAGCAGCTTTGGCACAGGGGCGTATGGCTACACCTTC
TRBJ2-5	TRBV14	.	.	CASSQVEQTQYF	TGTGCCAGCAGCCAAGTAGAGCAGACCCAGTACTTC
TRBJ1-5	TRBV28	TRBD1	few	CASSLTGVSNQPQHF	TGTGCCAGCAGTCTCACAGGGGTTTCCAATCAGCCCCAGCATTTT
TRBJ2-1	TRBV27	TRBD1	once	CASSLRDRGTNEQFF	TGTGCCAGCAGCCTCCGGGACAGGGGTACCAATGAGCAGTTCTTC
TRBJ2-5	TRBV19	.	.	CASSTTGGRETQYF	TGTGCCAGTAGTACAACCGGGGGGCGGGAGACCCAGTACTTC
TRBJ1-3	TRBV7-9	.	.	CASSRSGVSGNTIYF	TGTGCCAGCAGCCGATCAGGGGTCTCTGGAAACACCATATATTTT
TRBJ2-2	TRBV5-4	TRBD2	.	CASSSGLAGWNTGELFF	TGTGCCAGCAGCTCGGGACTAGCGGGATGGAACACCGGGGAGCTGTTTTTT